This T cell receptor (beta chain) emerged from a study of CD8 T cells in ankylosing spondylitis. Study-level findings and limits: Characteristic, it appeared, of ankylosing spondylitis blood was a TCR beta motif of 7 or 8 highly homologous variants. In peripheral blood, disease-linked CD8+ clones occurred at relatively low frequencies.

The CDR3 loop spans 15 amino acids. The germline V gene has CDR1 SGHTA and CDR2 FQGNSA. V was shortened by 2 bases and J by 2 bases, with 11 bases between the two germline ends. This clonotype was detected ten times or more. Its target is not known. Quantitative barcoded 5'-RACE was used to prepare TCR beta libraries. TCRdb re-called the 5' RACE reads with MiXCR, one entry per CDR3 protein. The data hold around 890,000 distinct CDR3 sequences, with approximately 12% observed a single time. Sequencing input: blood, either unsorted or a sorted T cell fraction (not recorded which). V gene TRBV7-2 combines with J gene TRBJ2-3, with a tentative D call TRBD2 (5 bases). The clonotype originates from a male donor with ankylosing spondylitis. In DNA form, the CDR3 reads TGTGCCAGCAGCTTATTTCGGGAACCCACAGATACGCAGTATTTT. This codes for CASSLFREPTDTQYF.